This T cell receptor (beta chain) was captured in a study of blood T cell repertoires in COVID-19. Germline lookup yields CDR1 LNHDA and CDR2 SQIVND (reference sequence). V was shortened by 1 base and J by 1 base, with 7 bases between the two germline ends. The CDR3 spans 14 residues. TCRdb's copy holds only in-frame clones and misses some; the assay was immunoSEQ multiplex PCR. The table records fewer than 350,000 clones, 80% to 90% of them present only once. This TCR came from a young man with COVID-19, enrolled during active disease. V and J are TRBV19 and TRBJ2-5, with D possibly TRBD2 on 6 matching bases. The sequenced sample was peripheral blood. CDR3 coding DNA: TGTGCCAGTAGTATAGCGGGACTCCAAGAGACCCAGTACTTC. Amino acids: CASSIAGLQETQYF.